This T cell receptor (beta chain) was captured by sequencing in a study of regulatory T cells in long-lasting Graves disease. CDR3 length equals 19 residues. Germline-derived CDR1 and CDR2 are DFQATT and SNEGSKA (reference sequence). With 0 bases clipped from V and 2 bases from J, the junction kept 12 bases outside the gene matches. Arm-PCR with iRepertoire HTBI primers amplified the CDR3 regions for these TCR beta libraries. MiXCR, applied by TCRdb to the multiplex PCR reads, yields one record per CDR3 protein. The profile shows 300,000 to 350,000 distinct CDR3 sequences, 15% to 20% of them singletons. As for time point: persistent/refractory GD, antithyroid drugs over 5 years with positive TRAb. Extracted PBMC RNA gave rise to the TCR library.

The J gene is TRBJ2-5, the V gene TRBV20-1; 13 nucleotides align to TRBD2. The clonotype comes from a female donor with Graves disease. The sequenced sample was peripheral blood mononuclear cells (PBMCs), obtained when the disease was refractory, from a patient treated with antithyroid drugs. CDR3 DNA sequence: TGCAGTGCTAGAGATATACTAGCGGGGGGGAGGAGGGGACAAGAGACCCAGTACTTC. This codes for CSARDILAGGRRGQETQYF.